Listed here are 17 T cell receptor beta chains from one sample, sequenced in a study of blood T cells in healthy people across ages (dated by TCRdb to the mid-2010s). The method was 5' RACE. Sequenced on an Illumina HiSeq 2500. A second PCR of roughly 6 to 11 cycles was run with a J-beta primer mix and a sample-barcoded 5' primer. TCRdb ran its own pipeline on the public reads, namely fastp trimming at Q25 and MiXCR clone calling, and kept in-frame beta chains. Each entry merges the rows of one CDR3 protein and shows their most common DNA and genes. The sample profile shows 780,000 or so distinct CDR3 sequences; roughly 25% of them were found once. The ten largest account for 3.7% of the sample. These data also featured in a second study, about T cells of mothers and their children.

Sequenced sample: blood. The source is a boy younger than 18 in good health.

This clonotype was observed a few times. This chain uses TRBV5-1 with TRBJ2-5; TRBD1 matches 10 bases. The closer fit of TRBJ2-7 to the DNA end suggests the J call may be wrong. The CDR3 covers 15 residues. Per germline, CDR1 SGHRS and CDR2 YFSETQ. CDR3 in DNA: TGCGCCAGCACGTCCGGGACAGGGGAGCGTGGCGAGCAGTACTTC. Amino acid sequence: CASTSGTGERGEQYF.

Concerning this clonotype itself: This clone may be a read error of a much larger clone one base away. The rearrangement links TRBV7-2 to TRBJ2-1; D might be TRBD1 (5 bases). TRBJ2-5 explains the end of the DNA better; the J call may be wrong. The CDR3 is made up of 15 amino acids. CDR1 and CDR2 (germline): SGHTA, FQGNSA. This chain's CDR3 is CASSRQTGEQGTQYF. CDR3 bases: TGTGCCAGCAGCAGACAGACTGGCGAGCAAGGGACCCAGTACTTC.

This clonotype was detected ten times or more. The V gene is TRBV20-1, the J gene TRBJ2-5; 7 bases map to TRBD1. J was trimmed by 5 bases and V by 6 bases; bases with no gene match: 12. This CDR3 spans 14 amino acids. Germline-derived CDR1 and CDR2 are DFQATT and SNEGSKA (reference sequence). CDR3 loop: CSARRQGTDETQYF. The CDR3 nucleotides read TGCAGTGCGCGCAGACAGGGAACGGACGAGACCCAGTACTTC.

V usage is TRBV4-3 and J usage is TRBJ1-2, with D unresolved. CDR3 length: 17 amino acids. V lost 3 bases and J lost 2, with 19 bases in between. The germline V gene has CDR1 LGHNA and CDR2 YSLEER. Here the CDR3 DNA reads TGCGCCAGCAGCCAGACCTGGGCCGAAGGGATGAACTATGGCTACACCTTC. This codes for CASSQTWAEGMNYGYTF.

The chain employs TRBV3-1 and TRBJ2-1; D gene ambiguous. CDR1 and CDR2 (germline): LGHDT, YNNKEL (reference sequence). The CDR3 contains 18 residues. V was pared by 0 bases and J by 0 bases, with 15 bases between. CDR3 DNA: TGTGCCAGCAGCCAAGAGTTTCTCGGGCAGAGCTCCTACAATGAGCAGTTCTTC. This codes for CASSQEFLGQSSYNEQFF.

This chain links TRBV29-1 with TRBJ2-1; TRBD2 matches at 9 bases. Germline CDR1 is SQVTM and CDR2 is ANQGSEA. V was clipped by 6 bases and J by 6 bases; unmatched bases: 6. The CDR3 has 13 residues. CDR3 sequence: CSVREGKINEQFF. In DNA, the CDR3 is TGCAGCGTGCGGGAGGGTAAGATCAATGAGCAGTTCTTC.

This clonotype has just a few counts. This CDR3 is CAISELPGYGYTF. CDR3 coding DNA: TGTGCCATCAGTGAGCTGCCAGGGTATGGCTACACCTTC. The V call is TRBV10-3, the J call TRBJ1-2; TRBD1 is a possible D gene (5 bases). In germline, CDR1 is ENHRY, CDR2 SYGVKD. Trimming removed 2 bases at V and 5 bases at J, with 9 bases between. The CDR3 totals 13 residues.

The V call is TRBV29-1, the J call TRBJ2-4, with a possible D match to TRBD1 (5 bases). CDR1 and CDR2 from the germline V gene are SQVTM and ANQGSEA. Trimming left V 4 bases short and J 5 bases short, with 18 bases between. This CDR3 has 15 residues. As DNA, the CDR3 is TGCAGCGTTGGGAGTGGGGCCCTGGGCCAAAACATTCAGTACTTC. Amino acids: CSVGSGALGQNIQYF.

V gene TRBV6-2 or TRBV6-3 combines with J gene TRBJ2-3, with 15 nucleotides matching TRBD2. The CDR3 is 18 residues long. The germline gives CDR1 MNHEY, CDR2 SVGEGT. V shed 2 bases and J 5 bases; nucleotides not matched to a gene: 8. Written as DNA, the CDR3 is TGTGCCAGCAGTTACCCCGGACTAGCGGGAGGGCCGGAAGATACGCAGTATTTT. Residues: CASSYPGLAGGPEDTQYF.

With regard to this clonotype: Germline and junction disagree at one end, which may indicate a read error. The chain carries TRBV6-6 and TRBJ2-7, with 9 bases identical to TRBD2. CDR1 MNHNY and CDR2 SVGAGI come from the germline V gene (reference sequence). This CDR3 is built from 14 residues. The CDR3, as DNA: TGTGACAGCAGTTCGACTAGCGGAGCAGACGAGCAGTACTTC. Protein product: CDSSSTSGADEQYF.

This clonotype was found a few times. Written as DNA, the CDR3 is TGTGCCAGCAGCCAAGCGGGCTACAATGAGCAGTTCTTC. Protein sequence: CASSQAGYNEQFF. V usage is TRBV3-1 and J usage is TRBJ2-1; D remains ambiguous. The V gene's germline CDR1 is LGHDT and CDR2 YNNKEL (reference sequence). The V end was cut by 1 base, the J end by 3 bases, with 4 bases between. The CDR3 is 13 amino acids.

The chain recombines TRBV14 with TRBJ2-7, with 10 positions matching TRBD1. The junction had 8 bases not matched to a gene; V was cut back by 1 base and J by 5 bases. This CDR3 is built from 16 residues. The germline V gene has CDR1 SGHDN and CDR2 FVKESK. CDR3 sequence (DNA): TGTGCCAGCAGCCAAGCTCGGACAGGGGGTTTCAACGAGCAGTACTTC. Its translation is CASSQARTGGFNEQYF.

The rearrangement links TRBV10-3 to TRBJ2-7; 10 bases are a match to TRBD1. Per germline, CDR1 ENHRY and CDR2 SYGVKD. The CDR3 totals 15 residues. V shed 3 bases, J shed 0 bases, and the junction held 2 bases outside the gene matches. CDR3 nucleotides: TGTGCCATCAGTGATGGGGACAGGGGCTCCTACGAGCAGTACTTC. This encodes CAISDGDRGSYEQYF.

This chain joins TRBV7-9 and TRBJ1-1; D remains ambiguous. The ends were cut back, 1 base at V and 0 bases at J, with 6 bases in the middle. This CDR3 has 14 residues. Germline V gives CDR1 SEHNR, CDR2 FQNEAQ (reference sequence). The CDR3 loop reads CASSLGAVNTEAFF. The DNA of the CDR3 is TGTGCCAGCAGCTTAGGGGCGGTGAACACTGAAGCTTTCTTT. Full variable domain (outside the CDR3, taken from reference TRBV7-9 and TRBJ1-1): DTGVSQNPRHKITKRGQNVTFRCDPISEHNRLYWYRQTLGQGPEFLTYFQNEAQLEKSRLLSDRFSAERPKGSFSTLEIQRTEQGDSAMYLCASSLGAVNTEAFFGQGTRLTVV.

DNA for the CDR3: TGTGCCAGCAGTTTAGACAGTTCTAGCTCTGGGGCCAACGTCCTGACTTTC. It codes for CASSLDSSSSGANVLTF. The chain has TRBV28 and TRBJ2-6, with D possibly TRBD1 on 5 matching bases. Deletions cut 2 bases from V and 0 bases from J, with 11 bases between. The CDR3 sequence is 17 residues long. CDR1 and CDR2 from the germline V gene are MDHEN and SYDVKM.

This clonotype was seen a handful of times. The V call is TRBV5-1, the J call TRBJ2-7; no clear D gene. The CDR3 covers 14 residues. Trimming took 6 bases from V and 2 from J, leaving 15 bases between them. Germline CDR1 reads SGHRS; CDR2 reads YFSETQ. CDR3 amino acids: CASTVDPSPYEQYF. CDR3 in DNA: TGCGCCAGCACGGTTGACCCCAGCCCCTACGAGCAGTACTTC.

This clonotype was counted between two and nine times. This sequence joins TRBV5-1 and TRBJ2-3; D is perhaps TRBD1 (5 bases). CDR3 length equals 12 residues. Germline V gene sequence: CDR1 SGHRS, CDR2 YFSETQ. Trimming took off 4 bases at V and 10 bases at J, with 13 bases between the two ends. This chain's CDR3 is CASSVEGAAQYF. The CDR3 bases are TGCGCCAGCAGCGTTGAAGGGGCCGCGCAGTATTTT.